Given below is one T cell receptor (beta chain) in context. What it recognizes is unknown. Primers included in the PCR were 60 Vbeta and 13 Jbeta primers. Sequencing was performed with immunoSEQ multiplex PCR; in TCRdb, only in-frame clones are kept and a portion is missing. The table includes 200,000 to 250,000 clones, around 80% detected once. This record comes from a study of cytomegalovirus exposure and HLA in healthy donors. Study observations and caveats: Across donors, sequencing depth was assumed by presence/absence analyses to be roughly uniform.

This sequence was found in a boy younger than 18 in good health and CMV-seronegative. Source material: PBMCs.

CDR3 in DNA: TGCGCCAGCAGTGAGCCCGGGACAGGGTTCCACGAGCAGTACTTC. It codes for CASSEPGTGFHEQYF. V is TRBV10-1 and J is TRBJ2-7, with 9 bases matching TRBD1. Germline values: CDR1 WNHNN, CDR2 SYGVQD (reference sequence). J lost 5 bases, V lost 2 bases, and 7 bases had no gene match. CDR3 length: 15 amino acids.